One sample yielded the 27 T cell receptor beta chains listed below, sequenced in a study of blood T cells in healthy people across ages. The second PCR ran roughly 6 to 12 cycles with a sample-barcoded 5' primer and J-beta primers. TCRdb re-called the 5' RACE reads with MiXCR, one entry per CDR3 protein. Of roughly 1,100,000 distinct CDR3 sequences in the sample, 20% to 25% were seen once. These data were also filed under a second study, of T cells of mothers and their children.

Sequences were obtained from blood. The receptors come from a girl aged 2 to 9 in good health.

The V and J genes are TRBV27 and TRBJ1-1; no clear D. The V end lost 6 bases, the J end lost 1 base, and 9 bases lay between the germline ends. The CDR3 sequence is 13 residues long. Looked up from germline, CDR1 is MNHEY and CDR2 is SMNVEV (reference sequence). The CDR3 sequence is CASRTRENTEAFF. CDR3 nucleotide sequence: TGTGCCAGCAGAACCCGGGAGAACACTGAAGCTTTCTTT.

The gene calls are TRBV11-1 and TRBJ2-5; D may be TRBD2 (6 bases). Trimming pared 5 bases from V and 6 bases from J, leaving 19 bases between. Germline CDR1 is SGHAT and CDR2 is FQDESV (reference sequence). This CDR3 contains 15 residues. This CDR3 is CASSLRTTLMQTQYF. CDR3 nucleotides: TGTGCCAGCAGCCTCAGGACTACCCTCATGCAGACCCAGTACTTC.

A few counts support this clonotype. The CDR3 DNA follows: TGCAGCGGGATAGCGGGAGGGCCCCATGAGCAGTTCTTC. It encodes CSGIAGGPHEQFF. The V and J genes are TRBV29-1 and TRBJ2-1; the match to TRBD2 covers 11 bases. Germline lookup yields CDR1 SQVTM and CDR2 ANQGSEA. The CDR3 loop spans 13 amino acids. V trimming: 7 bases; J trimming: 8 bases; junction bases outside the gene matches: 7.

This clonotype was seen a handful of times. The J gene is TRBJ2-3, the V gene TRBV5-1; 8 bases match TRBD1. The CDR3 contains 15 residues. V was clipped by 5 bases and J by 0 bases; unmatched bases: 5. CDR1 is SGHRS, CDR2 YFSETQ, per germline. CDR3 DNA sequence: TGCGCCAGCAGTGACCGGGACAGGAGCACAGATACGCAGTATTTT. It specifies CASSDRDRSTDTQYF.

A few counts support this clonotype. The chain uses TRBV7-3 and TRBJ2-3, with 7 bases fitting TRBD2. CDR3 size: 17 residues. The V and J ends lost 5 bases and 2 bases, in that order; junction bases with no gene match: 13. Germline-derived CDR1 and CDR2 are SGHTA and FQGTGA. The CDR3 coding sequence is TGTGCCAGCAGCCCTGGCGGGGCGGGAGTGTCCACAGATACGCAGTATTTT. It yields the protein CASSPGGAGVSTDTQYF.

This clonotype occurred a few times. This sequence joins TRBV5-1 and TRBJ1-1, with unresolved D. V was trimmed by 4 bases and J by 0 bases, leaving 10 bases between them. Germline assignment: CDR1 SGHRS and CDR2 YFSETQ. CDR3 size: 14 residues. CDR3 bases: TGCGCCAGCAGCCGGACTGCCATGAACACTGAAGCTTTCTTT. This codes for CASSRTAMNTEAFF.

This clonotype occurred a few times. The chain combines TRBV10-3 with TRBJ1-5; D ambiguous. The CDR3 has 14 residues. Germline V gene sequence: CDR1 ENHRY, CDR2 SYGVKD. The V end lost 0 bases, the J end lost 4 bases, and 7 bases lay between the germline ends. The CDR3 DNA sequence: TGTGCCATCAGTGAGTCGGTGGAGAATCAGCCCCAGCATTTT. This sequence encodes CAISESVENQPQHF.

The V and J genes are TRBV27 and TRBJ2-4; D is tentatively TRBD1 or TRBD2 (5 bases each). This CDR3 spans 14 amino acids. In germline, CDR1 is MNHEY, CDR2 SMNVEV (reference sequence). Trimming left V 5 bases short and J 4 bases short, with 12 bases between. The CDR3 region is CASSPPGPKNIQYF. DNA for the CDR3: TGTGCCAGCAGTCCCCCGGGACCTAAAAACATTCAGTACTTC.

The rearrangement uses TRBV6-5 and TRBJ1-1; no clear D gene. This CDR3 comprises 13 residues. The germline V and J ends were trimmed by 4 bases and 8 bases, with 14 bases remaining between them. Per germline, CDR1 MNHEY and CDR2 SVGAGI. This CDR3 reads CASSFGLGMEAFF. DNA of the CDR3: TGTGCCAGCAGTTTCGGTCTGGGGATGGAAGCTTTCTTT.

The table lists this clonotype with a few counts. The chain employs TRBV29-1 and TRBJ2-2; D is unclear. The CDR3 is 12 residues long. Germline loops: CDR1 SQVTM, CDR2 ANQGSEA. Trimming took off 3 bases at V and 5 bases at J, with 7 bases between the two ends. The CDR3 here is CSVDSGTGELFF. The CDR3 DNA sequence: TGCAGCGTTGACTCAGGAACCGGGGAGCTGTTTTTT.

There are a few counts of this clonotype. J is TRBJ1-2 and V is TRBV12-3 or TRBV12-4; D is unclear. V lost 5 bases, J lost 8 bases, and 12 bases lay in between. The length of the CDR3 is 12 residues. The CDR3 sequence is CASSPRTWGYTF. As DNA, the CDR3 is TGTGCCAGCAGTCCCCGTACATGGGGCTACACCTTC.

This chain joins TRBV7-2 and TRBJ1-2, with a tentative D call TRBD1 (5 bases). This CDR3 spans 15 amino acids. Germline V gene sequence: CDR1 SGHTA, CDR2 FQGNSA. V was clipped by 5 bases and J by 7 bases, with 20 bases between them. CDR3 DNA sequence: TGTGCCAGCAGCCAATGGAGAGCGGGGGGGTCTGGCTACACCTTC. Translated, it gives CASSQWRAGGSGYTF.

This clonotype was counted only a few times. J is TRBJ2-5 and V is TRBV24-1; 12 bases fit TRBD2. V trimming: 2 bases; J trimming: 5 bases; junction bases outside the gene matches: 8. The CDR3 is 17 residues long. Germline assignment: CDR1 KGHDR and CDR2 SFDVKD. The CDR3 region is CATSDSWTSGEWETQYF. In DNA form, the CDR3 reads TGTGCCACCAGTGATTCTTGGACTAGCGGGGAATGGGAGACCCAGTACTTC.

CDR3 loop: CASSLARGARGEAFF. The CDR3 DNA reads TGTGCCAGCAGTTTAGCGCGGGGGGCGCGGGGTGAAGCTTTCTTT. The chain combines TRBV12-3 or TRBV12-4 with TRBJ1-1, with a weak D call TRBD1 (6 bases). The CDR3 covers 15 residues. The V end lost 0 bases, the J end lost 7 bases, and 15 bases lay between the germline ends.

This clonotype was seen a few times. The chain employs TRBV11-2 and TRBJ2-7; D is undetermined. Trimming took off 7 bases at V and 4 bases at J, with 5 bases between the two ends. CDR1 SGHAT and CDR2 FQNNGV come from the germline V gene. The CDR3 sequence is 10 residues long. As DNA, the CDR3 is TGTGCCAGCAAGATGTACGAGCAGTACTTC. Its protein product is CASKMYEQYF.

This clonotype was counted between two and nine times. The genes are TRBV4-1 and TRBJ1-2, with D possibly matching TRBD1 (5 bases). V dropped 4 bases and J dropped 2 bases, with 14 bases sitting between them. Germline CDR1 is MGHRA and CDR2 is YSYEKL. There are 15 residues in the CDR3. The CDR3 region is CASSLLLGGNYGYTF. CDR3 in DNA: TGCGCCAGCAGCCTCCTCTTGGGGGGGAACTATGGCTACACCTTC.

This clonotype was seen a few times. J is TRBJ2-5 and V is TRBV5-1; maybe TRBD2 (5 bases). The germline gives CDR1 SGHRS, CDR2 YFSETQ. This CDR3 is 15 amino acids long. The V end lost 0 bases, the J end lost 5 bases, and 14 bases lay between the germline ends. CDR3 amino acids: CASSLGGPGEETQYF. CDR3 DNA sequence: TGCGCCAGCAGCTTGGGAGGTCCCGGGGAGGAGACCCAGTACTTC.

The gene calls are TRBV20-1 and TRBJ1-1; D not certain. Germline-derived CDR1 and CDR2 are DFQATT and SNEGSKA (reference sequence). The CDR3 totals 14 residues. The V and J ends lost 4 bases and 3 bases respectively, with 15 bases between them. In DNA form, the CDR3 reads TGCAGTGCTAAAGGGCGCGGATATTACACTGAAGCTTTCTTT. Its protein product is CSAKGRGYYTEAFF.

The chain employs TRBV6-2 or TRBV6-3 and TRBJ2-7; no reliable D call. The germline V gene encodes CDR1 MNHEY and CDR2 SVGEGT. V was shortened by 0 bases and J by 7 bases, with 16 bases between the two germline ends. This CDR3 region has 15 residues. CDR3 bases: TGTGCCAGCAGTTACTCCGGGTCCTTGTATGAGGAGCAGTACTTC. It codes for CASSYSGSLYEEQYF.

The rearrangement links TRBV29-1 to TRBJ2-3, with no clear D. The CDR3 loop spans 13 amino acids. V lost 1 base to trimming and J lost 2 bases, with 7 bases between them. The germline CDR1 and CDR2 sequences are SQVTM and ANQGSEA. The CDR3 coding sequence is TGCAGCGTTGAAGGCCGCTACACAGATACGCAGTATTTT. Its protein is CSVEGRYTDTQYF.

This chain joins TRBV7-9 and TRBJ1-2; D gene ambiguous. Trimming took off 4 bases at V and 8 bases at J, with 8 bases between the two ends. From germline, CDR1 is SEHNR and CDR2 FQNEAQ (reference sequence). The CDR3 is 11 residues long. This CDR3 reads CASSSMEGYTF. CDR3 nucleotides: TGTGCCAGCAGCTCTATGGAAGGCTACACCTTC.

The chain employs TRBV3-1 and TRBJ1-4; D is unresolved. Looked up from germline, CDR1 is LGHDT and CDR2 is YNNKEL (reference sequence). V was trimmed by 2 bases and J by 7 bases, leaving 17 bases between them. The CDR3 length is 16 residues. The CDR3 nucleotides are TGTGCCAGCAGCCAAAGCCCCCGCGTCCCTCCTGAAAAACTGTTTTTT. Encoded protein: CASSQSPRVPPEKLFF.

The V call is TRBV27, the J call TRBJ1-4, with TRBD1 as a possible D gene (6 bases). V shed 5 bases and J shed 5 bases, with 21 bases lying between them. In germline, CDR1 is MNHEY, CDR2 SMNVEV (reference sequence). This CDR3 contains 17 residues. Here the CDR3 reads CASSPLKIGQINEKLFF. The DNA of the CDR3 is TGTGCCAGCAGTCCGCTCAAGATAGGACAGATAAATGAAAAACTGTTTTTT. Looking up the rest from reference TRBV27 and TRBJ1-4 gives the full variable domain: EAQVTQNPRYLITVTGKKLTVTCSQNMNHEYMSWYRQDPGLGLRQIYYSMNVEVTDKGDVPEGYKVSRKEKRNFPLILESPSPNQTSLYFCASSPLKIGQINEKLFFGSGTQLSVL.

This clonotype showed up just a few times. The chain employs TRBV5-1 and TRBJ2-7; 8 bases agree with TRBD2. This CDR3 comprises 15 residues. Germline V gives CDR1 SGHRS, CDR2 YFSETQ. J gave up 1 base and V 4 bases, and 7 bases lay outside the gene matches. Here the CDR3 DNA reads TGCGCCAGCAGCCCTAGCGGGCACTCTTCCTACGAGCAGTACTTC. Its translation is CASSPSGHSSYEQYF.

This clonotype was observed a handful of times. The CDR3 reads CATSRGFGNTIYF. CDR3 nucleotide sequence: TGTGCCACCAGCAGAGGATTCGGAAACACCATATATTTT. J is TRBJ1-3 and V is TRBV15; D unclear. The CDR3 sequence is 13 residues long. Trimming removed 1 base at V and 4 bases at J, with 5 bases between. Germline assignment: CDR1 LNHNV and CDR2 YYDKDF (reference sequence).

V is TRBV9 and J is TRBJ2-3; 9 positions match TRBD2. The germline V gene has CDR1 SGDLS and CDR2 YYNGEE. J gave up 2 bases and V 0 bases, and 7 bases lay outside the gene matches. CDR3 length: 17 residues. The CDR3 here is CASSVAPQREATDTQYF. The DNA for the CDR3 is TGTGCCAGCAGCGTAGCTCCACAGCGGGAGGCCACAGATACGCAGTATTTT. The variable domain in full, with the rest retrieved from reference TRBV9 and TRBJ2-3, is DSGVTQTPKHLITATGQRVTLRCSPRSGDLSVYWYQQSLDQGLQFLIQYYNGEERAKGNILERFSAQQFPDLHSELNLSSLELGDSALYFCASSVAPQREATDTQYFGPGTRLTVL.

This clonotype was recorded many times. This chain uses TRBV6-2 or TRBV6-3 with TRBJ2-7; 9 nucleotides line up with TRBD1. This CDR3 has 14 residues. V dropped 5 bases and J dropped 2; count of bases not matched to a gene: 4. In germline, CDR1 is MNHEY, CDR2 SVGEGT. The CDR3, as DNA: TGTGCCAGCAGTACCAGACAGGGGGCCTACGAGCAGTACTTC. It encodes CASSTRQGAYEQYF.